Presented here are 10 T cell receptor beta chains from one specimen sequenced in a study of radiation and T cells in renal cell carcinoma. Repertoires were generated with immunoSEQ multiplex PCR, while TCRdb's copy carries only in-frame clones and drops some. The sample has some 75,000 clones, 82% seen once. Time point: blood 2 weeks post-SBRT. Treatment noted: 15 Gy SBRT to primary tumor, nephrectomy 4 weeks later. This specimen consisted of blood, obtained from a patient whose treatment included radiotherapy and nephrectomy. These receptors were collected from a man aged 60 to 75 with renal cell carcinoma.

This sequence joins TRBV29-1 and TRBJ2-1; D gene ambiguous. This CDR3 comprises 13 residues. Germline assignment: CDR1 SQVTM and CDR2 ANQGSEA. V lost 4 bases to trimming and J lost 12 bases, with 19 bases between them. The CDR3 DNA reads as TGCAGCGTTGTAAAGGTCACTCCCTACGCGCAGTTCTTC. Translation gives CSVVKVTPYAQFF.

The chain uses TRBV10-2 and TRBJ1-3; D remains unclear. Looked up from germline, CDR1 is WSHSY and CDR2 is SAAADI. The CDR3 length is 15 residues. With 2 bases removed from V and 0 bases from J, the gap between germline ends came to 8 bases. The CDR3 loop reads CASSERASSGNTIYF. For the CDR3, the DNA is TGCGCCAGCAGTGAGAGGGCCAGCTCTGGAAACACCATATATTTT.

V is TRBV7-9 and J is TRBJ2-7; the D is unclear. Trimming stripped 1 base from V and 1 base from J, with 11 bases between. The germline CDR1 and CDR2 sequences are SEHNR and FQNEAQ (reference sequence). The CDR3 covers 15 residues. CDR3 sequence (DNA): TGTGCCAGCAGCTTAGGGTGGCTGGGTTCCTACGAGCAGTACTTC. Its translation: CASSLGWLGSYEQYF.

For the CDR3, the DNA is TGTGCCAGCAGTTTCCTCTTGTTGCGGACAGCCGAAACCTACGAGCAGTACTTC. Amino acid sequence: CASSFLLLRTAETYEQYF. The chain uses TRBV28 and TRBJ2-7, with D possibly being TRBD1 (6 bases). The germline V gene encodes CDR1 MDHEN and CDR2 SYDVKM. V was shortened by 3 bases and J by 2 bases, with 23 bases between the two germline ends. CDR3 length equals 18 residues.

The chain employs TRBV5-4 and TRBJ2-3, with 14 bases matching TRBD2. Germline V CDR1 and CDR2: SGHNT, YYREEE (reference sequence). This CDR3 contains 18 residues. Unmatched junction bases numbered 9, after V lost 4 bases and J lost 2 bases. Here the CDR3 reads CASSPRLAGGGITDTQYF. The CDR3 region has the DNA TGTGCCAGCAGCCCGCGACTAGCGGGAGGGGGGATCACAGATACGCAGTATTTT.

This clone showed up just a few times. The V gene is TRBV2, the J gene TRBJ1-4; tentative D call: TRBD1 (6 bases). Germline assignment: CDR1 SNHLY and CDR2 FYNNEI. This CDR3 spans 13 amino acids. Trimming left V 6 bases short and J 6 bases short, with 11 bases between. The CDR3 DNA sequence: TGTGCCAGCAGGAGGGGGGTGGATGAAAAACTGTTTTTT. It encodes CASRRGVDEKLFF.

As concerns this clone: The sample carries other DNA sequences with the same CDR3. V gene TRBV28 combines with J gene TRBJ1-4, with TRBD1 as a possible D gene (6 bases). Germline assignment: CDR1 MDHEN and CDR2 SYDVKM. Trimming shortened V by 3 bases and J by 8 bases, and 10 bases separated the two germline ends. CDR3 length equals 13 residues. In nucleotides, the CDR3 is TGTGCCAGCAGTTTCCCCGGGACAGAAAAACTGTTTTTT. This gives the protein CASSFPGTEKLFF.

J is TRBJ1-1 and V is TRBV6-4; D unresolved. Trimming removed 8 bases from V and 4 bases from J, with 14 bases in between. Germline V gene data show CDR1 as MRHNA and CDR2 as SNTAGT. This CDR3 contains 13 residues. The CDR3 loop is CASPSRYGTEAFF. The CDR3 DNA sequence: TGTGCCAGCCCCTCCCGATATGGCACTGAAGCTTTCTTT.

This clone came up once. The rearrangement joins TRBV29-1 to TRBJ2-7; a weak D match, TRBD1 (5 bases). This CDR3 has 14 residues. Trimming cost V 7 bases and J 2 bases, with 18 bases left between them. CDR1 is SQVTM and CDR2 is ANQGSEA in the germline V gene. DNA of the CDR3: TGCAGCGCCAGGGTACAGGAGAGGACCTACGAGCAGTACTTC. Protein product: CSARVQERTYEQYF.

This clone occurred once. J is TRBJ1-4 and V is TRBV30, with D unclear. V lost 0 bases to trimming and J lost 7 bases, with 12 bases between them. The CDR3 has 14 residues. The germline CDR1 and CDR2 sequences are GTSNPN and SVGIG (reference sequence). As DNA, the CDR3 is TGTGCCTGGAGTGTCGGCGGTGACGGTGAAAAACTGTTTTTT. Encoded protein: CAWSVGGDGEKLFF.